This TCR beta chain was documented in a study of control samples from healthy donors and cancer patients. Here immunoSEQ multiplex PCR was the method, and the copy in TCRdb shows in-frame clones only, minus some. Among 150,000 or so clones, 93% were seen once, and the ten largest hold about 4%. The junction had 5 bases not matched to a gene; V was cut back by 5 bases and J by 3 bases. The CDR3 runs 15 residues. CDR1 and CDR2 from the germline V gene are SSHAT and FNYEAQ (reference sequence). The V call is TRBV7-7, the J call TRBJ2-2; TRBD1 aligns across 8 bases. The sequence was obtained from a woman aged 55 to 70 in good health. The sample taken for sequencing was blood. CDR3 protein: CASSIGQGDTGELFF. CDR3 nucleotide sequence: TGTGCCAGCAGCATCGGACAGGGAGACACCGGGGAGCTGTTTTTT.